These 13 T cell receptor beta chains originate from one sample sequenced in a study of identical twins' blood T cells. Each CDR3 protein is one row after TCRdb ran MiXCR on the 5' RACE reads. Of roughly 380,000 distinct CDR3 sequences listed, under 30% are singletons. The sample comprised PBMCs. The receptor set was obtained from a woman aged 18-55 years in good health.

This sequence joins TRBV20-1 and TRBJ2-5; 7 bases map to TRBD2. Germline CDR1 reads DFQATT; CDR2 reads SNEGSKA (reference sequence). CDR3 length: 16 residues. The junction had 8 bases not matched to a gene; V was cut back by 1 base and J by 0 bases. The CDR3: CSARVFAGANQETQYF. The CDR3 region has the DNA TGCAGTGCTAGAGTATTCGCGGGAGCCAACCAAGAGACCCAGTACTTC.

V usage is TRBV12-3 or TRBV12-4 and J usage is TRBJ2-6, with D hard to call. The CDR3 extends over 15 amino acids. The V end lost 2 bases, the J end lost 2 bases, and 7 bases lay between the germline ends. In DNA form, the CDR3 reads TGTGCCAGCAGTTTAAAAGGGACTGGGGCCAACGTCCTGACTTTC. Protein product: CASSLKGTGANVLTF.

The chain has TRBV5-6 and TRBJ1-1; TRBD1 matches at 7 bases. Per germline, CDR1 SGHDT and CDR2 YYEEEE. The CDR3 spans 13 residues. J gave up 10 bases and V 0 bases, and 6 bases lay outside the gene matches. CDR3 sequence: CASSLAVQGTAFF. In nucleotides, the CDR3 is TGTGCCAGCAGCTTGGCCGTACAGGGGACAGCTTTCTTT.

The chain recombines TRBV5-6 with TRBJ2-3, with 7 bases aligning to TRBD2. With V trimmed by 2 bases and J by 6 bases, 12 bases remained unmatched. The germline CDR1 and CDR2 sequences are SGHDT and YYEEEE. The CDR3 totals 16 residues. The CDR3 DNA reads TGTGCCAGCAGCTTCCCCGGGACTACCAAGTGGGATACGCAGTATTTT. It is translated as CASSFPGTTKWDTQYF.

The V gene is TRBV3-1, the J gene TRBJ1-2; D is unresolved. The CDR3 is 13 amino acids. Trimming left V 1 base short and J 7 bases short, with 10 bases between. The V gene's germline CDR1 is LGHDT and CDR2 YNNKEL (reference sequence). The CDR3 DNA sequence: TGTGCCAGCAGCCAAGGAGGGAGCGGTGGCTACACCTTC. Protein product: CASSQGGSGGYTF.

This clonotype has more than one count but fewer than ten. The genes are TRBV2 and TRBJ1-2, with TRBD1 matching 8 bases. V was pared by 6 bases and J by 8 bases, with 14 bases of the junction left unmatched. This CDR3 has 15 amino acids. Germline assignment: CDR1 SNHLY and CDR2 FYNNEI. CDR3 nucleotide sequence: TGTGCCAGCAGCGGGGCTAGGACAGGGATAAGAGGCTACACCTTC. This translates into CASSGARTGIRGYTF.

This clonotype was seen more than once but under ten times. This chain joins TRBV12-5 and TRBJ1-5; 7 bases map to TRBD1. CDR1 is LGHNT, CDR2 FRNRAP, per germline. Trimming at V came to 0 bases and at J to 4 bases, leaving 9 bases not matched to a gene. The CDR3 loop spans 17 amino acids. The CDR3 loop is CASGLVLGDRDNQPQHF. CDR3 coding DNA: TGTGCTAGTGGTTTGGTACTAGGAGACAGGGATAATCAGCCCCAGCATTTT.

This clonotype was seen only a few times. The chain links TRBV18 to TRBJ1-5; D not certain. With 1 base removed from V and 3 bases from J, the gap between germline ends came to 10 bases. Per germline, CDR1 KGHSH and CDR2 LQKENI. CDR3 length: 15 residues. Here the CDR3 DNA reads TGTGCCAGCTCACCACAGGCCGGCCTCAATCAGCCCCAGCATTTT. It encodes CASSPQAGLNQPQHF.

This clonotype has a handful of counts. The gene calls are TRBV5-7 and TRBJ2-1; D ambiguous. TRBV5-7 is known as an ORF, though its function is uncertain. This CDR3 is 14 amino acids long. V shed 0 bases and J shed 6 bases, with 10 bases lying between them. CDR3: CASSLGGVANEQFF. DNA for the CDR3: TGTGCCAGCAGCTTGGGTGGAGTGGCCAATGAGCAGTTCTTC.

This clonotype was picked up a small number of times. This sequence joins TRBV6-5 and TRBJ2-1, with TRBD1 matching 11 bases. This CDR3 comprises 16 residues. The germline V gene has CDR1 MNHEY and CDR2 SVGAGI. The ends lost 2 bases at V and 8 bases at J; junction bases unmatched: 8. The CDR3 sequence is CASSYDGQGAYDEQFF. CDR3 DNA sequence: TGTGCCAGCAGTTACGATGGACAGGGGGCGTACGATGAGCAGTTCTTC.

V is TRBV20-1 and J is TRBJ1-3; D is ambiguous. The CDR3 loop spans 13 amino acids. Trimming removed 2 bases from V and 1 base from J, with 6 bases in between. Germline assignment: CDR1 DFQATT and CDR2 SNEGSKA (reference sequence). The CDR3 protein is CSARSGSGNTIYF. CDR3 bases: TGCAGTGCTAGAAGCGGATCTGGAAACACCATATATTTT.

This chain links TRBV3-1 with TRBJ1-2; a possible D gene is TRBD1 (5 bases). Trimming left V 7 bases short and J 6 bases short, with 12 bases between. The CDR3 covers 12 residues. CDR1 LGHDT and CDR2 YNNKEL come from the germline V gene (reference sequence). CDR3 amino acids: CASTQGLDGYTF. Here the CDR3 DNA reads TGTGCCAGCACCCAGGGATTGGATGGCTACACCTTC.

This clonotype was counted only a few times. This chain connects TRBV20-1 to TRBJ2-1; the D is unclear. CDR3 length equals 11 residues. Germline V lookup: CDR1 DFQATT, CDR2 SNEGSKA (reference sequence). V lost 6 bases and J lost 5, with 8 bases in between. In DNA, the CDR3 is TGCAGTGCCCGGCAGAACAATGAGCAGTTCTTC. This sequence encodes CSARQNNEQFF.